This entry concerns a single T cell receptor beta chain. Its antigen is still unknown. This entry belongs to a study of T cell responses to AZD1222 COVID-19 vaccine. Broader study findings: Donors were chiefly white British, with a greater number of females, and clonal diversity was perhaps underestimated. Spike-specific TCR breadth and depth grew following two AZD1222 doses. Just a handful of AZD1222 recipients tested seropositive at baseline. Spike-spanning, vaccine-associated CD4 TCRs were dominant at 160-218 and 743-854.

The V gene end was trimmed by 6 bases and the J gene end by 8 bases; junction bases not matched to a gene: 3. Germline lookup yields CDR1 SQVTM and CDR2 ANQGSEA. The CDR3 has 11 residues. This table comes from immunoSEQ multiplex PCR, and its TCRdb copy is limited to in-frame clones, with some not included. The sample records about 86,000 clones, around 88% being singletons. The sequence came from an adult in good health. The chain employs TRBV29-1 and TRBJ1-1; 10 nucleotides align to TRBD1. The material sequenced was peripheral blood, taken on day 0 of MenACWY control vaccination. The CDR3 is CSVGTGDEAFF. DNA for the CDR3: TGCAGCGTAGGGACAGGGGACGAAGCTTTCTTT.